This TCR beta chain was retrieved from a study of T cells after yellow fever vaccination. CDR3 length equals 14 residues. V shed 8 bases, J shed 1 base, and the junction held 2 bases outside the gene matches. Germline CDR1 and CDR2: SNHLY and FYNNEI. General study results and limits: CD4 and CD8 compartments shared a small share of clonotypes, likely from convergent recombination. Weaker in magnitude, the secondary response showed a faster peak on day 5 versus 15.

This clonotype was observed once. What it binds is unknown. For TCR, cDNA came from 5'RACE template switching, which added a universal primer site and UMIs. TCRdb reprocessed the 5' RACE reads via MiXCR and lists one record per CDR3 protein. There are more than 95,000 distinct CDR3 sequences in the sample; about 8.8% occur only once, and approximately 39% lies in the top ten. The receptor comes from a man aged 18 to 30 who received the YFV17D yellow fever vaccine. The chain recombines TRBV2 with TRBJ2-2; TRBD2 aligns across 9 bases. The specimen comprised CD8+ T cells sorted from PBMCs, sampled on the day of the yellow fever booster vaccination. CDR3 amino acids: CASLSGGNTGELFF. The DNA for the CDR3 is TGTGCCAGCCTTAGCGGGGGGAACACCGGGGAGCTGTTTTTT.